The 29 T cell receptor beta chains below all came from one sample that was sequenced in a study of beta chain features in type 1 diabetes. Isolated RNA was reverse transcribed in full, so expressed TCRB transcripts were sequenced. Assay: immunoSEQ multiplex PCR; the TCRdb copy retains only in-frame clones and omits some. The sample contains approximately 150,000 clones, about a tenth of which appear only once. The source material was central memory CD4+ T cells from blood. These receptors were collected from a middle-aged woman in good health.

This clone was detected only once. The chain has TRBV7-8 and TRBJ2-1; 8 bases are shared with TRBD1. The CDR3 is 16 amino acids. The V gene's germline CDR1 is SGHVS and CDR2 FQNEAQ. J was trimmed by 4 bases and V by 1 base; bases with no gene match: 6. CDR3 DNA: TGTGCCAGCAGCTTAGGGCTTGGACAGGGTTACAATGAGCAGTTCTTC. This codes for CASSLGLGQGYNEQFF.

This sequence joins TRBV6-6 and TRBJ2-7; 11 nucleotides agree with TRBD2. V was pared by 2 bases and J by 6 bases, with 3 bases of the junction left unmatched. CDR3 length: 14 amino acids. From germline, CDR1 is MNHNY and CDR2 SVGAGI (reference sequence). CDR3 nucleotide sequence: TGTGCCAGCAGTTACGCAACTAGCGGGGGCGAGCAGTACTTC. Translating it yields CASSYATSGGEQYF.

This clone has just a few counts. The chain carries TRBV5-1 and TRBJ2-3; 7 nucleotides match TRBD1. V shed 0 bases and J 4 bases; nucleotides not matched to a gene: 8. Germline V gives CDR1 SGHRS, CDR2 YFSETQ. The CDR3 contains 16 residues. The CDR3 sequence is CASSLARDRVADTQYF. The DNA of the CDR3 is TGCGCCAGCAGCTTGGCGCGAGACAGGGTTGCAGATACGCAGTATTTT.

This clone turned up a few times. The V call is TRBV10-3, the J call TRBJ2-3, with TRBD2 matching over 13 bases. The junction had 4 bases not matched to a gene; V was cut back by 0 bases and J by 1 base. CDR3 length equals 18 residues. Germline CDR1 ENHRY, CDR2 SYGVKD. The CDR3 is CAISESPLAGGRTDTQYF. Written as DNA, the CDR3 is TGTGCCATCAGTGAGTCCCCACTAGCGGGGGGGCGCACAGATACGCAGTATTTT.

This clone was observed a handful of times. CDR3 residues: CAISRGLAGSSTDTQYF. The CDR3 region has the DNA TGTGCCATCAGTAGGGGCCTAGCGGGTTCTAGCACAGATACGCAGTATTTT. This chain links TRBV10-3 with TRBJ2-3; 8 positions agree with TRBD2. V dropped 5 bases and J dropped 0; count of bases not matched to a gene: 10. The CDR3 runs to 17 residues. Germline V CDR1 and CDR2: ENHRY, SYGVKD.

There are many counts of this clone. The rearrangement joins TRBV7-9 to TRBJ2-1, with 7 bases fitting TRBD2. The CDR3 runs to 16 residues. Germline CDR1 and CDR2: SEHNR and FQNEAQ (reference sequence). Trimming took 5 bases from V and 2 from J; bases not matched to a gene: 9. CDR3 DNA sequence: TGTGCCAGCAGCCCCTACGGCGGGGGACCCTACAATGAGCAGTTCTTC. Its translation: CASSPYGGGPYNEQFF.

This clone was picked up a small number of times. The V and J genes are TRBV9 and TRBJ2-2; perhaps TRBD1 as D (5 bases). This CDR3 is built from 17 residues. With 0 bases removed from V and 4 bases from J, the gap between germline ends came to 16 bases. Germline assignment: CDR1 SGDLS and CDR2 YYNGEE. CDR3 amino acids: CASSVATWGHSTGELFF. CDR3 nucleotides: TGTGCCAGCAGCGTAGCTACGTGGGGCCATAGCACCGGGGAGCTGTTTTTT. Full variable domain (outside the CDR3, taken from reference TRBV9 and TRBJ2-2): DSGVTQTPKHLITATGQRVTLRCSPRSGDLSVYWYQQSLDQGLQFLIQYYNGEERAKGNILERFSAQQFPDLHSELNLSSLELGDSALYFCASSVATWGHSTGELFFGEGSRLTVL.

This clone was seen a few times. V and J are TRBV6-6 and TRBJ1-1, with a possible D match to TRBD1 (6 bases). The germline V gene has CDR1 MNHNY and CDR2 SVGAGI (reference sequence). This CDR3 is built from 14 residues. Trimming removed 7 bases from V and 4 bases from J, with 16 bases in between. The CDR3 spells CASNKGGAGTEAFF. The DNA for the CDR3 is TGTGCCAGCAACAAAGGGGGGGCGGGCACTGAAGCTTTCTTT.

The chain recombines TRBV29-1 with TRBJ2-5; a possible D gene is TRBD2 (6 bases). Trimming removed 5 bases at V and 5 bases at J, with 12 bases between. The length of the CDR3 is 12 residues. Germline V CDR1 and CDR2: SQVTM, ANQGSEA. CDR3 coding DNA: TGCAGCGTTAACGGGGGTATGGAGACCCAGTACTTC. Protein product: CSVNGGMETQYF.

This clone was seen only a few times. V is TRBV27 and J is TRBJ2-6, with TRBD1 as a possible D gene (6 bases). Germline V gene data show CDR1 as MNHEY and CDR2 as SMNVEV (reference sequence). V gave up 2 bases and J gave up 1 base, with 12 bases separating them. There are 17 residues in the CDR3. The CDR3 is CASSLGGVASGANVLTF. As DNA, the CDR3 is TGTGCCAGCAGTTTAGGGGGCGTCGCGTCTGGGGCCAACGTCCTGACTTTC. Looking up the rest from reference TRBV27 and TRBJ2-6 gives the full variable domain: EAQVTQNPRYLITVTGKKLTVTCSQNMNHEYMSWYRQDPGLGLRQIYYSMNVEVTDKGDVPEGYKVSRKEKRNFPLILESPSPNQTSLYFCASSLGGVASGANVLTFGAGSRLTVL.

This clone was counted only a few times. The chain has TRBV19 and TRBJ1-1; TRBD1 agrees at 7 bases. The CDR3 contains 16 residues. Trimming cost V 7 bases and J 0 bases; bases outside gene matches: 11. The germline CDR1 and CDR2 sequences are LNHDA and SQIVND (reference sequence). CDR3 loop: CASMVRGRGVNTEAFF. The CDR3 nucleotides read TGTGCCAGTATGGTTCGGGGCAGGGGGGTGAACACTGAAGCTTTCTTT.

This clone has a count of ten or more. The rearrangement links TRBV18 to TRBJ2-7; D is undetermined. Germline lookup yields CDR1 KGHSH and CDR2 LQKENI. The CDR3 runs to 9 residues. Trimming took 4 bases from V and 12 from J, leaving 7 bases between them. CDR3 region: CASSREWYF. The CDR3 DNA sequence: TGTGCCAGCTCACGAGAGTGGTACTTC.

This chain connects TRBV6-5 to TRBJ1-1, with D maybe TRBD1 (5 bases). V gave up 6 bases and J gave up 5 bases, with 19 bases separating them. The CDR3 covers 15 residues. Germline loops: CDR1 MNHEY, CDR2 SVGAGI. CDR3 bases: TGTGCCAGCAGAGTGGGCAGGGCAGTGGGAACTGAAGCTTTCTTT. Its translation: CASRVGRAVGTEAFF.

This chain uses TRBV7-7 with TRBJ2-5; TRBD1 agrees at 8 bases. CDR1 and CDR2 from the germline V gene are SSHAT and FNYEAQ (reference sequence). The CDR3 sequence is 13 residues long. J was trimmed by 4 bases and V by 5 bases; bases with no gene match: 3. The CDR3: CASSRTGGETQYF. CDR3 coding DNA: TGTGCCAGCAGCAGAACAGGGGGAGAGACCCAGTACTTC.

A few counts support this clone. Other DNA sequences in the same sample also yield this CDR3. The CDR3 sequence is CASSLSGSGNTIYF. CDR3 sequence (DNA): TGTGCCAGCAGCTTGTCAGGATCTGGAAACACCATATATTTT. V is TRBV5-6 and J is TRBJ1-3; D gene ambiguous. The CDR3 contains 14 residues. Trimming took off 1 base at V and 1 base at J, with 6 bases between the two ends. CDR1 and CDR2 (germline): SGHDT, YYEEEE.

The rearrangement joins TRBV14 to TRBJ2-3, with 13 bases matching TRBD2. This CDR3 has 17 residues. Germline assignment: CDR1 SGHDN and CDR2 FVKESK. J gave up 7 bases and V 3 bases, and 10 bases lay outside the gene matches. CDR3 nucleotides: TGTGCCAGCAGCCAGGGCCCCGGGACTAGCGGGGTTTATACGCAGTATTTT. This translates into CASSQGPGTSGVYTQYF.

The chain joins TRBV20-1 to TRBJ2-1, with no clear D. Trimming removed 5 bases at V and 6 bases at J, with 8 bases between. The CDR3 extends over 11 amino acids. Per germline, CDR1 DFQATT and CDR2 SNEGSKA (reference sequence). The CDR3 region has the DNA TGCAGTGCTTCCTTTCTCAATGAGCAGTTCTTC. This gives the protein CSASFLNEQFF.

The chain recombines TRBV18 with TRBJ1-1, with D hard to call. V shed 6 bases and J shed 3 bases, with 11 bases lying between them. Germline CDR1 is KGHSH and CDR2 is LQKENI. The CDR3 is 13 amino acids. The CDR3: CASSPSWDTEAFF. CDR3 DNA sequence: TGTGCCAGCTCCCCTAGTTGGGACACTGAAGCTTTCTTT. The full variable domain, completed using reference TRBV18 and TRBJ1-1, is NAGVMQNPRHLVRRRGQEARLRCSPMKGHSHVYWYRQLPEEGLKFMVYLQKENIIDESGMPKERFSAEFPKEGPSILRIQQVVRGDSAAYFCASSPSWDTEAFFGQGTRLTVV.

This clone occurred a few times. The CDR3 region has the DNA TGTGCCAGCAGGAGCGGGGGGGCCCAAGAGACCCAGTACTTC. Amino acids: CASRSGGAQETQYF. The chain couples TRBV2 to TRBJ2-5, with 10 nucleotides matching TRBD2. The V gene's germline CDR1 is SNHLY and CDR2 FYNNEI. The CDR3 is made up of 14 amino acids. With V trimmed by 6 bases and J by 1 base, 2 bases remained unmatched. The full variable domain, completed using reference TRBV2 and TRBJ2-5, is EPEVTQTPSHQVTQMGQEVILRCVPISNHLYFYWYRQILGQKVEFLVSFYNNEISEKSEIFDDQFSVERPDGSNFTLKIRSTKLEDSAMYFCASRSGGAQETQYFGPGTRLLVL.

This chain uses TRBV4-3 with TRBJ2-5, with a tentative D call TRBD2 (6 bases). The CDR3 covers 14 residues. Trimming pared 4 bases from V and 6 bases from J, leaving 15 bases between. Germline-derived CDR1 and CDR2 are LGHNA and YSLEER. The CDR3: CASSPGVGRQTQYF. Here the CDR3 DNA reads TGCGCCAGCAGCCCGGGGGTTGGAAGGCAGACCCAGTACTTC.

The genes are TRBV19 and TRBJ2-7; maybe TRBD1 (5 bases). V lost 5 bases to trimming and J lost 6 bases, with 14 bases between them. CDR1 and CDR2 (germline): LNHDA, SQIVND (reference sequence). The CDR3 has 13 residues. The CDR3 reads CASSSTQGSEQYF. In nucleotides, the CDR3 is TGTGCCAGTAGTTCAACCCAGGGTAGCGAGCAGTACTTC.

This clone has just a few counts. This sequence joins TRBV5-4 and TRBJ2-2; possibly TRBD1 for D (6 bases). Trimming pared 4 bases from V and 4 bases from J, leaving 20 bases between. This CDR3 is 17 amino acids long. CDR1 SGHNT and CDR2 YYREEE come from the germline V gene (reference sequence). The CDR3 nucleotides read TGTGCCAGCAGCGCCCCGCAGGGGCTGGTTGGCACCGGGGAGCTGTTTTTT. Its protein is CASSAPQGLVGTGELFF.

This clone turned up a few times. The chain has TRBV10-1 and TRBJ1-2, with D maybe TRBD1 (6 bases). This CDR3 contains 14 residues. Germline CDR1 is WNHNN and CDR2 is SYGVQD (reference sequence). The ends were cut back, 2 bases at V and 1 base at J, with 8 bases in the middle. As DNA, the CDR3 is TGCGCCAGCAGTGAGACAGGGATTAACTATGGCTACACCTTC. The encoded protein is CASSETGINYGYTF.

V gene TRBV6-1 combines with J gene TRBJ1-2; no clear D. The V end was cut by 5 bases, the J end by 3 bases, with 4 bases between. Looked up from germline, CDR1 is MNHNS and CDR2 is SASEGT. CDR3 size: 11 residues. CDR3 nucleotide sequence: TGTGCCAGCAGTCCAGACTATGGCTACACCTTC. It is translated as CASSPDYGYTF.

This clone was seen only a few times. The chain combines TRBV19 with TRBJ1-2; D is possibly TRBD1 (6 bases). Germline V gene lookup returns CDR1 LNHDA and CDR2 SQIVND (reference sequence). Trimming cost V 5 bases and J 7 bases, with 14 bases left between them. CDR3 length: 13 residues. The CDR3 coding sequence is TGTGCCAGTAGTCCAGGGGAAGGGCTTGGCTACACCTTC. Its protein product is CASSPGEGLGYTF.

The chain uses TRBV5-1 and TRBJ2-7; TRBD1 matches 8 bases. Germline-derived CDR1 and CDR2 are SGHRS and YFSETQ. The ends lost 0 bases at V and 2 bases at J; junction bases unmatched: 10. This CDR3 has 17 residues. The CDR3 DNA sequence: TGCGCCAGCAGCTTGGCGGGACAGGACAGAAGGACCTACGAGCAGTACTTC. It yields the protein CASSLAGQDRRTYEQYF. Using reference TRBV5-1 and TRBJ2-7 for the parts outside the CDR3, the full variable domain is KAGVTQTPRYLIKTRGQQVTLSCSPISGHRSVSWYQQTPGQGLQFLFEYFSETQRNKGNFPGRFSGRQFSNSRSEMNVSTLELGDSALYLCASSLAGQDRRTYEQYFGPGTRLTVT.

The rearrangement uses TRBV29-1 and TRBJ2-5; TRBD2 matches at 9 bases. The CDR3 is made up of 15 amino acids. Germline trimming cut 7 bases from V and 4 bases from J; bases unmatched to any gene: 13. Germline V gives CDR1 SQVTM, CDR2 ANQGSEA. The DNA for the CDR3 is TGCAGCGCGCTCGCTAGCGGGGTTATGATAGAGACCCAGTACTTC. Protein: CSALASGVMIETQYF.

Ten or more counts support this clone. The chain couples TRBV9 to TRBJ2-7; 8 nucleotides agree with TRBD1. After removal of 4 bases from V and 3 bases from J, the junction contained 6 bases not matched to a gene. Germline V gene data show CDR1 as SGDLS and CDR2 as YYNGEE. CDR3 length: 14 amino acids. For the CDR3, the DNA is TGTGCCAGCAGCAGAGGACAGGGCATCTACGAGCAGTACTTC. Amino acids: CASSRGQGIYEQYF.

The J gene is TRBJ1-6, the V gene TRBV6-6; TRBD1 matches 10 bases. V was clipped by 8 bases and J by 6 bases; unmatched bases: 1. CDR3 length: 13 residues. Germline CDR1 reads MNHNY; CDR2 reads SVGAGI (reference sequence). Here the CDR3 reads CASGTGVNSPLHF. As DNA, the CDR3 is TGTGCCAGCGGGACAGGGGTTAATTCACCCCTCCACTTT.